The sequence of this T cell receptor beta chain was determined in a study of identical twins (TCRdb year 2016). For the wider study: TCR alpha and beta repertoires from monozygotic twins, unrelated adults of various ages and cord blood were deep-sequenced to test whether fetal clonotypes persist. Replicate twin experiments were performed at different times using different library preparation protocols to rule out contamination. Study-level results and caveats: Recombination models systematically underestimated out-of-frame TCR alpha sharing in monozygotic twins but agreed with sharing between unrelated individuals. Because the same donors could not be followed over many years, conclusions were based on cross-sectional statistical analysis. Compared with coincidental sharing between unrelated individuals, out-of-frame TCR alpha sequences shared between twins had an excess of sequences with low generation probability. Excess twin sharing in beta out-of-frame sequences was weaker because fewer shared sequences lowered the signal-to-noise ratio. Zero-insertion analyses could be partly confounded by invariant T cells such as MAIT and iNKT, although diverse VJ usage argued against such confounding for most clonotypes. Fewer insertions were carried by abundant cord blood beta clonotypes; a weaker similar trend was observed in young adult naive repertoires, while no such trend was observed in memory repertoires.

Only healthy Caucasian donors were included. The study also sequenced three unrelated non-twin adults: a male aged 18 to 30, a male aged 50 to 60 and a female aged 50 to 60. Miltenyi CD45RO+ enrichment and human naive T-cell isolation kits were used to isolate memory (CD45RO+) and naive T cells from PBMC. The library was produced with 5' RACE. The sample was run on an Illumina HiSeq 2000. Template switching added a universal primer binding site, and the final cDNA carried a unique molecular identifier that allowed TCR cDNA molecules to be counted accurately. Specific primers in the conserved constant-segment region were used to synthesize first-strand cDNA for TCR alpha and beta chains. To control for contamination, every cDNA library was double barcoded, receiving both a SMART-Mk sample barcode and Illumina barcodes. TruSeq adapter sequences, together with Illumina sample barcodes, were added in two successive PCR steps. Sequencing of the TCR alpha and beta cDNA libraries was done on the Illumina HiSeq platform using custom primers. Per the original workflow: MiGEC was used to process raw reads and extract unique molecular identifiers, and MiXCR was used to find CDR3 positions. For each individual, recombination models were inferred using an EM algorithm with the repgenHMM and IGoR tools. Shared clonotype analysis was performed with the tcR package in R, normalizing sharing by the product of cloneset sizes. To study raw recombination without the effects of thymic and clonal selection, out-of-frame nonproductive sequences were analyzed. The raw public reads went through TCRdb reprocessing: fastp at Q25, MiXCR clone calling, in-frame beta chains kept. When rows share a CDR3 protein, they turn into one entry using the most common DNA and genes. TCRdb, not the authors, supplied the V and J calls. In this sample the table shows approximately 690,000 distinct CDR3 sequences, 6.1% of which occur a single time. The ten most abundant clones make up roughly 1.8% of the sample.

There are many counts of this clonotype. The specificity of this receptor is unknown. Per-nucleotide qualities are absent, and no much larger clonotype sits a single base away. V drops 0 bases and J drops 2 bases, leaving 8 bases in between. From cysteine to phenylalanine, the CDR3 is 15 amino acids long. Kept here is only the CDR3 DNA, which spans 45 bases and is read in frame from base 1. The sequence was collected from a man younger than 35 in good health. Material for sequencing was naive T cells sorted from blood. What this sample's cell subset or site label stands for: cells isolated with a human naive T-cell isolation kit. The chain employs TRBV12-3 or TRBV12-4 and TRBJ1-5; no D segment can be confidently identified. The CDR3 sequence is CASSLATRGNQPQHF. The nucleotide sequence is TGTGCCAGCAGTTTAGCGACCAGAGGCAATCAGCCCCAGCATTTT.